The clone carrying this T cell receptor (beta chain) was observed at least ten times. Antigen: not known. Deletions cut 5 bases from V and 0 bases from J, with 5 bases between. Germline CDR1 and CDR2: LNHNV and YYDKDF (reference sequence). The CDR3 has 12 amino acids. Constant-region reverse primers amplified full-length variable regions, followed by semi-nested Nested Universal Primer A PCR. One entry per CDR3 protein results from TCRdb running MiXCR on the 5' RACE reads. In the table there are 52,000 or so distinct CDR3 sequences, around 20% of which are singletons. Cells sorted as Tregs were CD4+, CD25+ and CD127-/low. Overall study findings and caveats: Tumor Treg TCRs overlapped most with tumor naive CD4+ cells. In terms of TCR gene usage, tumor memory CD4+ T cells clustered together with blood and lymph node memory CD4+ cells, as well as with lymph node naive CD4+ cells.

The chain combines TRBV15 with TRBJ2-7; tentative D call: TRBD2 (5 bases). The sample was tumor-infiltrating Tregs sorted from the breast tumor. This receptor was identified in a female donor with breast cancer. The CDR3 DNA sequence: TGTGCCACCAGCCGGGACTCCTACGAGCAGTACTTC. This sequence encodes CATSRDSYEQYF.